A single sample is the source of the 3 T cell receptor beta chains below, sequenced in a study of T cells in Graves' hyperthyroidism and ophthalmopathy. There were TCR beta CDR3 regions amplified from RNA transcripts. The study used the HTBI primer set for a first-round RT-PCR of the TCR CDR3. TCRdb reprocessed the multiplex PCR reads via MiXCR and lists one record per CDR3 protein. The sample lists 300,000 or so distinct CDR3 sequences, around a sixth occurring once. Input material: blood. Source of these receptors: a man between 25 and 39 years old with Graves' hyperthyroidism.

This sequence joins TRBV9 and TRBJ1-3, with D hard to call. V lost 0 bases to trimming and J lost 0 bases, with 4 bases between them. Per the germline V gene, CDR1 is SGDLS and CDR2 is YYNGEE. The CDR3 has 14 residues. CDR3 region: CASSVDNSGNTIYF. The CDR3 nucleotides read TGTGCCAGCAGCGTAGACAACTCTGGAAACACCATATATTTT.

This clonotype was observed at least ten times. J is TRBJ2-7 and V is TRBV7-8, with TRBD1 identical over 7 bases. This CDR3 is 14 amino acids long. Germline V gene data show CDR1 as SGHVS and CDR2 as FQNEAQ. V lost 5 bases, J lost 3 bases, and 7 bases stayed unmatched. CDR3 region: CASSPRQGYYEQYF. The CDR3 DNA is TGTGCCAGCAGCCCCCGACAGGGATACTACGAGCAGTACTTC.

A few counts support this clonotype. The chain has TRBV5-1 and TRBJ2-3, with TRBD2 identical over 7 bases. Germline V gene data show CDR1 as SGHRS and CDR2 as YFSETQ. The V and J ends lost 0 bases and 7 bases, in that order; junction bases with no gene match: 2. This CDR3 spans 13 amino acids. In DNA form, the CDR3 reads TGCGCCAGCAGCTTGGGACTAGCCTATACGCAGTATTTT. Residues: CASSLGLAYTQYF.